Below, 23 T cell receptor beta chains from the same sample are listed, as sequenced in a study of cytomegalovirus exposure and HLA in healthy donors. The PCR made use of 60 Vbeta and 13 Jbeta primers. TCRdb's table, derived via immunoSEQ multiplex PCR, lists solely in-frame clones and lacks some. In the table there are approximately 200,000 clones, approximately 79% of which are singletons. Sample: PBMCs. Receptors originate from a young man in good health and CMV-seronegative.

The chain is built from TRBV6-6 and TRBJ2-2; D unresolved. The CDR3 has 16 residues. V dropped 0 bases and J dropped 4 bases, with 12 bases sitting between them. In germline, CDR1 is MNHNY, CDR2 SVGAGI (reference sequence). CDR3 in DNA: TGTGCCAGCAGTTACTCGCCCTCGCCGGGCACCGGGGAGCTGTTTTTT. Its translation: CASSYSPSPGTGELFF.

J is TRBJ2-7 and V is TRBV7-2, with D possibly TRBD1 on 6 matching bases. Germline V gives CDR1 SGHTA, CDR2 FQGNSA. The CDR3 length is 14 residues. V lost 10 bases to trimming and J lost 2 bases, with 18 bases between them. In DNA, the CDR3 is TGTGCCATCCAGCCCCGGGACAAGGCCTACGAGCAGTACTTC. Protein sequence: CAIQPRDKAYEQYF.

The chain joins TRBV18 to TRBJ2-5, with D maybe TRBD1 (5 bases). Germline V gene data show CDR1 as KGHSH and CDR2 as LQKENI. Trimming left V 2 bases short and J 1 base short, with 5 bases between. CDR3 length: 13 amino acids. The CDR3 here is CASSPGAQETQYF. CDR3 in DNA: TGTGCCAGCTCACCAGGGGCCCAAGAGACCCAGTACTTC.

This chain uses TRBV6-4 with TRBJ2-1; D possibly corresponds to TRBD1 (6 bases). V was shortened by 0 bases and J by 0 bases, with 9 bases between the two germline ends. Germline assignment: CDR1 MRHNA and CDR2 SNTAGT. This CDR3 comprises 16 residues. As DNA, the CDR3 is TGTGCCAGCAGTGACTCTGCCAGGGGCTCCTACAATGAGCAGTTCTTC. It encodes CASSDSARGSYNEQFF.

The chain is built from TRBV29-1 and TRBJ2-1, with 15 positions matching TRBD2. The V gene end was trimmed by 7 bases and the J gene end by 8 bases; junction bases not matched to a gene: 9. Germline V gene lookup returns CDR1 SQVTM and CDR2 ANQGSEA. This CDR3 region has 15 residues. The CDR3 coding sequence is TGCAGCGCGGGACTAGCGGGAGGCCTTGGGGATGAGCAGTTCTTC. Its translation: CSAGLAGGLGDEQFF.

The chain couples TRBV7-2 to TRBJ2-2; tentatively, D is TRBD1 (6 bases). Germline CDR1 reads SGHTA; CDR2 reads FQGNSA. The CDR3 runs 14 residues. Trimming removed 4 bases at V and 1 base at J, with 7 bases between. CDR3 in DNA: TGTGCCAGCAGCTCGGGACAGAACACCGGGGAGCTGTTTTTT. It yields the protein CASSSGQNTGELFF.

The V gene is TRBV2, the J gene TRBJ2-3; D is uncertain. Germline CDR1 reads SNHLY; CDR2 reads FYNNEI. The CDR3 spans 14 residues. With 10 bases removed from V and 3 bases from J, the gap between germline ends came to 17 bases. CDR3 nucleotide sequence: TGTGCCACTAATCCGGGTTCAGTAACAGATACGCAGTATTTT. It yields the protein CATNPGSVTDTQYF.

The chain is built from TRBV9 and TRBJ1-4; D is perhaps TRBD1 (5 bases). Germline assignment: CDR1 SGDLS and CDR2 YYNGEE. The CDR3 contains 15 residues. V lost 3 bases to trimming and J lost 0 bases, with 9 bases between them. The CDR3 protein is CASSAGGATNEKLFF. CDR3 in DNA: TGTGCCAGCAGCGCGGGGGGTGCAACTAATGAAAAACTGTTTTTT.

For the CDR3, the DNA is TGTGCCACCAGCAGAAACCCCGGGGAGGTTGAGCAGTACTTC. Protein product: CATSRNPGEVEQYF. The chain joins TRBV15 to TRBJ2-7; possible D gene TRBD2, 6 bases. V was clipped by 2 bases and J by 7 bases, with 15 bases between them. This CDR3 is 14 amino acids long. Germline-derived CDR1 and CDR2 are LNHNV and YYDKDF (reference sequence).

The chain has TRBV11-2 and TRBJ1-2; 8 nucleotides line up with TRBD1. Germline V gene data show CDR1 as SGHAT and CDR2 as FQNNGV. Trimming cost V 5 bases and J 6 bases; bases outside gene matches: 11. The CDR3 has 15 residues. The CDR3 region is CASSRQGSIPHGYTF. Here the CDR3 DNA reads TGTGCCAGCAGCCGACAGGGGTCTATCCCACATGGCTACACCTTC.

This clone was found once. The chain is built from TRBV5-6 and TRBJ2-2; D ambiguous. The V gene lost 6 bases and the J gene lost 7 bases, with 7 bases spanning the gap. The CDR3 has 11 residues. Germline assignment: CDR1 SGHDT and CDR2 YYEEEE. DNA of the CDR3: TGTGCCAGCACCAGGCTCGGGGAGCTGTTTTTT. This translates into CASTRLGELFF.

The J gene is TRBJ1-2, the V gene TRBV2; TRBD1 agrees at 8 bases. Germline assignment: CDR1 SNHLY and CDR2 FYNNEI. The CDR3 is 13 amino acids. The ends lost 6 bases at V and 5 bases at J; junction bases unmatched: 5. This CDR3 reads CASSEDREYGYTF. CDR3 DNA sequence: TGTGCCAGCAGCGAGGACAGGGAGTATGGCTACACCTTC.

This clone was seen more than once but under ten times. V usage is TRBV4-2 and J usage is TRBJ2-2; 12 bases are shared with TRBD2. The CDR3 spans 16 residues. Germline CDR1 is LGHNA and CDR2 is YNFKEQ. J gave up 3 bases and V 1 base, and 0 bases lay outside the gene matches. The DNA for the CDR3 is TGTGCCAGCAGCCAAGGACTAGCGGGGGACACCGGGGAGCTGTTTTTT. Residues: CASSQGLAGDTGELFF.

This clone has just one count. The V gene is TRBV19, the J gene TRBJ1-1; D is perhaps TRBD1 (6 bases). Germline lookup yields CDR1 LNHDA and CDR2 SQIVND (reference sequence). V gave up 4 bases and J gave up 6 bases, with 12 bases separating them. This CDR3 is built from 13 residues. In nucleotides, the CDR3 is TGTGCCAGTAGTAATAGGGGGGGCGCTGAAGCTTTCTTT. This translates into CASSNRGGAEAFF.

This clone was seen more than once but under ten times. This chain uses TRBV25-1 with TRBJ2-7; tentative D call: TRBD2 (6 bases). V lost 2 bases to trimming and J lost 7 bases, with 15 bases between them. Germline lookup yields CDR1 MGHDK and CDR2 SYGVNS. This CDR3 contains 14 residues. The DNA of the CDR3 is TGTGCCAGCAGTGAAGGGGGGACCACGAGGGAGCAGTACTTC. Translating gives CASSEGGTTREQYF.

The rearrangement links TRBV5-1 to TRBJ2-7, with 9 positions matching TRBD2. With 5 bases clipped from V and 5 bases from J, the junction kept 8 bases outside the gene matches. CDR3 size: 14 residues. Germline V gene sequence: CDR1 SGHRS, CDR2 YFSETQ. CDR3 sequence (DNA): TGCGCCAGCAGTCTAGGGACTAGCTTCCACGAGCAGTACTTC. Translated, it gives CASSLGTSFHEQYF.

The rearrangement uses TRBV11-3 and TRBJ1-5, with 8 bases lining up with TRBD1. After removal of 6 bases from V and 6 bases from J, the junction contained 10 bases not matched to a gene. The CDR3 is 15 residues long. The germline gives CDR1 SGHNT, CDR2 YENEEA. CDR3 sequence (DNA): TGTGCCAGCAGTCCCAGACAGGGGCGAAGTCAGCCCCAGCATTTT. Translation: CASSPRQGRSQPQHF.

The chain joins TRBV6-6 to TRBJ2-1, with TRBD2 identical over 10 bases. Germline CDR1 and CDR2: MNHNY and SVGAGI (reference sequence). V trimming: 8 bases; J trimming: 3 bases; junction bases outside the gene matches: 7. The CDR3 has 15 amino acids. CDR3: CASGIAGGRYNEQFF. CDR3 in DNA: TGTGCCAGCGGAATAGCGGGGGGTCGCTACAATGAGCAGTTCTTC.

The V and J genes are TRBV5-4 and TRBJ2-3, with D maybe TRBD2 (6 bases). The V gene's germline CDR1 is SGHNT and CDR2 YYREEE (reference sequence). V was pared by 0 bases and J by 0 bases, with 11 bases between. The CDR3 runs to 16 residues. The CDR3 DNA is TGTGCCAGCAGCTTGGAAAGCGGGTATAGCACAGATACGCAGTATTTT. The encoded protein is CASSLESGYSTDTQYF.

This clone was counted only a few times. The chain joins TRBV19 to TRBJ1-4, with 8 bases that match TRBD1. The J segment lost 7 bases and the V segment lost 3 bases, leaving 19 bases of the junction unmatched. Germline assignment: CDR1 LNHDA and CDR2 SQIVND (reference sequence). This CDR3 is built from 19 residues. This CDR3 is CASSIPGQERRHLSEKLFF. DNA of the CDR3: TGTGCCAGTAGTATCCCGGGACAGGAACGTCGTCACCTGAGTGAAAAACTGTTTTTT.

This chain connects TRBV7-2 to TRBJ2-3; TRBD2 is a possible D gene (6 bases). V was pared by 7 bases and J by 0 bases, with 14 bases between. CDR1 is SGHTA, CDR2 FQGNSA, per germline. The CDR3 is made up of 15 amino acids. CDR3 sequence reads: CASTGGGISTDTQYF. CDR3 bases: TGTGCCAGCACCGGAGGAGGGATTAGCACAGATACGCAGTATTTT.

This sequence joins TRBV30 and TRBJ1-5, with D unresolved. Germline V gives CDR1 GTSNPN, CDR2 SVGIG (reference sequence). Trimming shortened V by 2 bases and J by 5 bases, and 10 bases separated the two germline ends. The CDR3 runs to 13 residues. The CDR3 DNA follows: TGTGCCTGGAGTAGGTCCAGCGATCAGCCCCAGCATTTT. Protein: CAWSRSSDQPQHF.

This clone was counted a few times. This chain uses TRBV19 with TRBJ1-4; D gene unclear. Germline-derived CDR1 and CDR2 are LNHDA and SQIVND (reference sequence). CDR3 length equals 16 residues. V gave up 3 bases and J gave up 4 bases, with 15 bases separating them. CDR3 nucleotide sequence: TGTGCCAGTAGTATCTGGTTCCTGGAGGGTAATGAAAAACTGTTTTTT. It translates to CASSIWFLEGNEKLFF.